A selection of T cell receptor beta chains follows, all from one sample in a study of cytomegalovirus exposure and HLA in healthy donors. The data were produced by immunoSEQ multiplex PCR, yet TCRdb's version contains in-frame clones alone and is incomplete. The sample consists of about 160,000 clones, 60% to 80% of them appearing once. Specimen: PBMCs. These receptors were obtained from a woman aged 30 to 39 in good health and CMV-seronegative. Both conserved end residues are part of each CDR3. Each record gives: V gene, D gene, J gene, clone size, CDR3 DNA, CDR3 protein. The D gene is left open where the match is weak. Only some rows state a clone size, as once, few, many or a class for expanded clones.

TRBV10-3	NA	TRBJ1-2	NA	TGTGCCATCAGTGAGTCGGCAGGCCTGCTCTATGGCTACACCTTC	CAISESAGLLYGYTF
TRBV11-2	TRBD2	TRBJ2-7	NA	TGTGCCAGCAGTTTACTAGCGGGGGGGATCTCCTACGAGCAGTACTTC	CASSLLAGGISYEQYF
TRBV5-1	TRBD1	TRBJ2-3	NA	TGCGCCAGCAGCTCCGGGACAGTCATCACAGATACGCAGTATTTT	CASSSGTVITDTQYF
TRBV11-2	TRBD1	TRBJ1-2	NA	TGTGCCAGCAGGTCACCCCGGGACAGGCCGGCGAGCTACACCTTC	CASRSPRDRPASYTF
TRBV5-3	TRBD1	TRBJ2-3	NA	TGTGCCAGAGGACTTAGACAGGGGTACACAGATACGCAGTATTTT	CARGLRQGYTDTQYF
TRBV7-2	NA	TRBJ1-6	NA	TGTGCCAGCAGCTCGCCACAGACCTATAATTCACCCCTCCACTTT	CASSSPQTYNSPLHF
TRBV18	TRBD1	TRBJ1-6	NA	TGTGCCAGCTCACGCGGACAGGGGCGATCCCTTTCACCCCTCCACTTT	CASSRGQGRSLSPLHF
TRBV7-9	TRBD1	TRBJ1-4	NA	TGTTCCAGCAGCTTATCTTCGACAGGGTCTAATGAAAAACTGTTTTTT	CSSSLSSTGSNEKLFF
TRBV28	TRBD2	TRBJ2-5	once	TGTGCCAGCAGTTTGGCGGGGGGCGATGAGACCCAGTACTTC	CASSLAGGDETQYF
TRBV2	NA	TRBJ1-1	NA	TGTGCCAGCAGTTCGGTTGCTCGAACTGAAGCTTTCTTT	CASSSVARTEAFF
TRBV6-6	TRBD2	TRBJ2-1	few	TGTGCCAGCAGTCCCGCCGGACTAGAGGAGTTCTTC	CASSPAGLEEFF
TRBV2	TRBD1	TRBJ2-7	NA	TGTGCCAGCAGAAACAGGGGTAGCTCCTACGAGCAGTACTTC	CASRNRGSSYEQYF
TRBV5-6	NA	TRBJ2-5	NA	TGTGCCAGCAGCTTGGCCTTTATGAGGAAAGAGACCCAGTACTTC	CASSLAFMRKETQYF
TRBV11-3	NA	TRBJ1-2	NA	TGTGCCAGCAGCAGGGACAAGAACTATGGCTACACCTTC	CASSRDKNYGYTF
TRBV30	NA	TRBJ2-7	NA	TGTGCCGGGCAGGGTTCCTACGAGCAGTACTTC	CAGQGSYEQYF
TRBV19	TRBD1	TRBJ1-3	NA	TGTGCCAGTAGTCTATTCGACAGGGTCGGAAACACCATATATTTT	CASSLFDRVGNTIYF
TRBV5-1	TRBD1	TRBJ2-3	NA	TGCGCCAGCAGGAAAATGCTAACAGGGGGAAACGCAGATACGCAGTATTTT	CASRKMLTGGNADTQYF
TRBV6-5	NA	TRBJ1-3	few	TGTGCCAGCAGTCAACAGGGTTCTGGAAACACCATATATTTT	CASSQQGSGNTIYF
TRBV4-1	NA	TRBJ2-1	NA	TGCGCCAGCAGCCAAGCTATAAGCTCCTACAATGAGCAGTTCTTC	CASSQAISSYNEQFF
TRBV5-6	NA	TRBJ2-7	NA	TGTGCCAGCAGTCCCACAGGGATCCCCTACGAGCAGTACTTC	CASSPTGIPYEQYF
TRBV12-5	NA	TRBJ1-1	NA	TGTGCTAGTGGTACCGGGAACCCGAACACTGAAGCTTTCTTT	CASGTGNPNTEAFF
TRBV25-1	NA	TRBJ1-2	NA	TGTGCCAGCAGACCGGACAGTACTAACTATGGCTACACCTTC	CASRPDSTNYGYTF
TRBV7-9	NA	TRBJ2-6	NA	TGTTCCAGCAGCTCCGGAGGGCAGGCAGCCAACGTCCTGACTTTC	CSSSSGGQAANVLTF
TRBV5-1	TRBD1	TRBJ1-4	many	TGCGCCAGCAGCCCGGGACAGGGTATTGAAAAACTGTTTTTT	CASSPGQGIEKLFF
TRBV27	NA	TRBJ2-1	NA	TGTGCCAGCAGAGAGCCGGGTCGAAATGAGCAGTTCTTC	CASREPGRNEQFF
TRBV19	TRBD1	TRBJ1-1	NA	TGTGCCAGTACCATACAGGGGGCAGAGGCTGAAGCTTTCTTT	CASTIQGAEAEAFF
TRBV19	NA	TRBJ1-2	NA	TGTGCCAGTTTCCCCGGACAGTCGATCTATGGCTACACCTTC	CASFPGQSIYGYTF
TRBV5-1	NA	TRBJ1-6	once	TGCGCCAGCAGCTTGGCGGCTCAGGGTTACTCACCCCTCCACTTT	CASSLAAQGYSPLHF
TRBV30	NA	TRBJ1-1	once	TGTGCCTGGAGGGCCTCGGGACTACAGGGCACGAACACTGAAGCTTTCTTT	CAWRASGLQGTNTEAFF
TRBV7-9	NA	TRBJ2-1	NA	TGTGCCAGCAATCGGGGGAGCTCCTACAATGAGCAGTTCTTC	CASNRGSSYNEQFF
TRBV20-1	NA	TRBJ2-1	NA	TGCAGTGCTGGCGAGCAGTTCTTC	CSAGEQFF
TRBV2	NA	TRBJ1-3	NA	TGTGCCAGCAGTGAATCCGCCAGATACTCTGGAAACACCATATATTTT	CASSESARYSGNTIYF
TRBV30	TRBD2	TRBJ2-3	NA	TGTGCCTGGAGTTCATCTAGCGGGGGCACAGATACGCAGTATTTT	CAWSSSSGGTDTQYF
TRBV18	NA	TRBJ1-2	NA	TGTGCCAGCTCACCATTCCCGGACAGTCCTAACTATGGCTACACCTTC	CASSPFPDSPNYGYTF
TRBV6-4	TRBD1	TRBJ1-1	NA	TGTGCCAACTCAACCGCGGGACAGGGGTCAGGGAGCACTGAAGCTTTCTTT	CANSTAGQGSGSTEAFF
TRBV5-1	TRBD1	TRBJ1-3	NA	TGCGCCAGCAGCCCTGACGGACAGGGATATGGAAACACCATATATTTT	CASSPDGQGYGNTIYF
TRBV7-3	NA	TRBJ2-2	once	TGTGCCGGGCAGGGATGGTTCGGGGAGCTGTTTTTT	CAGQGWFGELFF
TRBV30	TRBD1	TRBJ1-3	NA	TGTGCCTGGAGCCGACAGGGACTTAGTACTGGAAACACCATATATTTT	CAWSRQGLSTGNTIYF
TRBV7-8	TRBD2	TRBJ2-1	few	TGTGCCAGCAGCTCCGAAGGACTAGCGGGGGTGCATGAGCAGTTCTTC	CASSSEGLAGVHEQFF
TRBV6-1	NA	TRBJ2-7	few	TGTGCCAGCACCGTAAGCATCTCCTACGAGCAGTACTTC	CASTVSISYEQYF
TRBV28	NA	TRBJ1-1	once	TGTGCCAGCAGTCTCGGACGCGGGGACACTGAAGCTTTCTTT	CASSLGRGDTEAFF
TRBV10-3	NA	TRBJ2-7	few	TGTGCCATCAGTGAAGAAATCAGAAGCTCCTACGAGCAGTACTTC	CAISEEIRSSYEQYF
TRBV2	TRBD1	TRBJ1-5	medium-sized	TGTGCCAGCAGTGAGGACAGGGAGGGTCAGCCCCAGCATTTT	CASSEDREGQPQHF
TRBV11-2	NA	TRBJ2-7	few	TGTGCCAGCAGCTTTCGGGATTACGAGCAGTACTTC	CASSFRDYEQYF
TRBV7-9	NA	TRBJ2-3	NA	TGTGCCAGCAGCTCCCCCCCCGGGGATCCGACGTTT	CASSSPPGDPTF
TRBV30	TRBD1	TRBJ2-5	NA	TGTGCCTGGAGTGTAAAACAGGGGTTCGGGGCCCAGTACTTC	CAWSVKQGFGAQYF
TRBV5-1	TRBD2	TRBJ2-7	few	TGCGCCAGCAGCTGGGGGGGATCTGGGGGCGAGCAGTACTTC	CASSWGGSGGEQYF
TRBV30	NA	TRBJ2-5	NA	TGTGCCTGGAGTCAGGGCGGAGAGACCCAGTACTTC	CAWSQGGETQYF
TRBV5-4	TRBD1	TRBJ2-2	once	TGTGCCAGCAGCTCGGGACAGCGGAACACCGGGGAGCTGTTTTTT	CASSSGQRNTGELFF
TRBV4-1	NA	TRBJ2-5	NA	TGCGCCAGCAGCCCGTTAGGGGGGGAAGGGGAGACCCAGTACTTC	CASSPLGGEGETQYF